This T cell receptor (beta chain) was observed in a study of graft-versus-host responses after intestinal transplantation. Study overall: Recipients had transplants, and these were multivisceral, liver-intestinal, or isolated intestinal. Induction using anti-thymocyte globulin, followed by tacrolimus and steroids for 2 to 4 years, was given to all recipients. General study findings and limits: Among circulating GvH clones, peak levels were associated with early post-transplant declines in HvG clones. The study found high graft-versus-host to host-versus-graft clonal ratios in allografts of patients with graft-donor T cell macrochimerism.

V was pared by 4 bases and J by 12 bases, with 13 bases between. In germline, CDR1 is MRHNA, CDR2 SNTAGT. The CDR3 contains 12 residues. This table comes from immunoSEQ multiplex PCR, and its TCRdb copy is limited to in-frame clones, with some not included. The table shows 43,000 or so clones, with 90% to 95% occurring only once. This clone was counted only a few times. Its target is not known. The TCR sequence derives from a human patient who received an intestinal transplant, so some T cells may come from the graft donor. The starting material was PBMCs, obtained about 800 days after a first intestinal transplant, on the day of a second. The chain employs TRBV6-4 and TRBJ2-1; maybe TRBD2 (6 bases). The DNA of the CDR3 is TGTGCCAGCAGTGGGCCTGGGGACTCGCAGTTCTTC. Translation: CASSGPGDSQFF.